The clone carrying this T cell receptor (beta chain) has just a few counts. This sample stems from a study of graft-versus-host responses after intestinal transplantation. Sequencing was performed with immunoSEQ multiplex PCR; in TCRdb, only in-frame clones are kept and a portion is missing. The sample comprises roughly 36,000 clones, around four fifths of which are singletons, and roughly 3.6% rests with the top ten. The TCR sequence derives from a human patient who received an intestinal transplant, so some T cells may come from the graft donor. This specimen was PBMCs, taken 1070 days after transplant.

The CDR3 sequence is CASSTRQGSYEQYF. The CDR3, as DNA: TGTGCCAGCAGCACGAGACAGGGGTCCTACGAGCAGTACTTC. This chain connects TRBV7-8 to TRBJ2-7; 8 nucleotides match TRBD1. The CDR3 is 14 residues long. V was clipped by 5 bases and J by 1 base; unmatched bases: 4. The germline V gene has CDR1 SGHVS and CDR2 FQNEAQ.